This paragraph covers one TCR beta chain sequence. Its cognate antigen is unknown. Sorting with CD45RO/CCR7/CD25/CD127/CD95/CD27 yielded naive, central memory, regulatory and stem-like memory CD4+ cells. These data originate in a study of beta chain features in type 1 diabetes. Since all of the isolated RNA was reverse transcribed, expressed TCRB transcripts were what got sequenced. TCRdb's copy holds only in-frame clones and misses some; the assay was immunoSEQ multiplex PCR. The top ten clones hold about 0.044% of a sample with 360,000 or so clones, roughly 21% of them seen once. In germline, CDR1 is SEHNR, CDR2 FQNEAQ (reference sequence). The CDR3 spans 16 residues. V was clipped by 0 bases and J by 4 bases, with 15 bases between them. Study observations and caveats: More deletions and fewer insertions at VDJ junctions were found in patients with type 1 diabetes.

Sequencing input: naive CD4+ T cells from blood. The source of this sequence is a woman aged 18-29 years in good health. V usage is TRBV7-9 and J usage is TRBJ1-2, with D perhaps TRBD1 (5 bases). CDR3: CASSLAETRAAYGYTF. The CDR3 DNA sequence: TGTGCCAGCAGCTTAGCGGAGACCAGGGCGGCCTATGGCTACACCTTC.